This T cell receptor beta chain was identified during a study of T cell changes during pregnancy in multiple sclerosis. Produced via immunoSEQ multiplex PCR; TCRdb's table is partial and in-frame only. Of fewer than 50,000 clones in the sample, less than 90% were seen once. This receptor was obtained from a female donor with multiple sclerosis, enrolled in a pregnancy study. Specimen: CD4+ T cells from peripheral blood mononuclear cells, collected in the first trimester of pregnancy.

CDR3 nucleotides: TGTGCCAGCAGCTTGGAGGGGGTACGTGGAAACACCATATATTTT. Translation: CASSLEGVRGNTIYF. The gene calls are TRBV5-6 and TRBJ1-3, with D tentatively TRBD1 (6 bases). This CDR3 region has 15 residues. Germline V gene data show CDR1 as SGHDT and CDR2 as YYEEEE. The V end lost 0 bases, the J end lost 3 bases, and 10 bases lay between the germline ends.